This entry concerns a single T cell receptor (beta chain). This sample was included in a study of CD8 T cells in Susac syndrome. About the study: The sequenced Susac syndrome patients included six who had clinically active disease and fewer than ten who were in remission.

Roughly 0.45 to 1 ug RNA was reverse transcribed with random hexamers. Coverage of TCR beta CDR3 amplification by immunoSEQ multiplex PCR extended to 54 Vbeta and 13 Jbeta. TCRdb reanalysed the immunoSEQ multiplex PCR reads using MiXCR and keeps one entry per CDR3 protein. The table records approximately 160,000 distinct CDR3 sequences, around 96% of them present only once. Recently defined diagnostic criteria classed the Susac syndrome patients as definite or probable. Negative isolation was used for CD8+ and CD4+ T cells and FACS enrichment for TEMRA cells. Sequenced material: CD4+ T cells from PBMCs. The receptor comes from a human donor with Susac syndrome.

Written as DNA, the CDR3 is TGCGCCAGCAGCCAAGGGGCTAGCGGGGGCCCACAAGAGACCCAGTACTTC. Its translation is CASSQGASGGPQETQYF. The chain employs TRBV4-3 and TRBJ2-5, with TRBD2 matching 10 bases. Germline V gives CDR1 LGHNA, CDR2 YSLEER. The V and J ends lost 1 base and 2 bases, in that order; junction bases with no gene match: 7. The CDR3 consists of 17 residues.